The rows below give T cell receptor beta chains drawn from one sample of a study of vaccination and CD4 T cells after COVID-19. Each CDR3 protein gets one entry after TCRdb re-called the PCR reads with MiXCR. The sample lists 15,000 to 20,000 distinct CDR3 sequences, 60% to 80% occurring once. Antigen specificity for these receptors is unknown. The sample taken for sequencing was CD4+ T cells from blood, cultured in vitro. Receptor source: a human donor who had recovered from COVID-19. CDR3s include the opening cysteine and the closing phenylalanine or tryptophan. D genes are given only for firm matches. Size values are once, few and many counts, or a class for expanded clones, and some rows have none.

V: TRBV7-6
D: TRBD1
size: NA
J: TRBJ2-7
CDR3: CASSLTGGTYEQYF
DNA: TGTGCCAGCAGCTTAACAGGGGGTACCTACGAGCAGTACTTC

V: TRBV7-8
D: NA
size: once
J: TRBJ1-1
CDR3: CASSLKRNTEAFF
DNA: TGTGCCAGCAGCCTTAAAAGGAACACTGAAGCTTTCTTT

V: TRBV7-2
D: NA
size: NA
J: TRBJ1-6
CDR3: CASSLEEWGNSPLHF
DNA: TGTGCCAGCAGCTTAGAGGAGTGGGGCAATTCACCCCTCCACTTT

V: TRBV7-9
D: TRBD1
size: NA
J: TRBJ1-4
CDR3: CASSLGQGGQRQEKLFF
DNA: TGTGCCAGCAGCTTGGGACAGGGGGGCCAAAGACAAGAAAAACTGTTTTTT

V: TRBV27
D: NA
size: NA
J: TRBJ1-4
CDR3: CASTGWDWLNEKLFF
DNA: TGTGCCAGCACCGGTTGGGATTGGTTAAATGAAAAACTGTTTTTT

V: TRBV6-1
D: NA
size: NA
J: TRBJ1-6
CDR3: CASIEGGGFSYNSPLHF
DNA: TGTGCCAGCATAGAAGGGGGGGGATTTTCCTATAATTCACCCCTCCACTTT

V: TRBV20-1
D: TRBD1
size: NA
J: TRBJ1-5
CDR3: CSAAAGGSGQPQHF
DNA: TGCAGTGCTGCGGCAGGGGGTTCTGGTCAGCCCCAGCATTTT

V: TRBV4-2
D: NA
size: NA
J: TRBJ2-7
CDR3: CASSQDWRSYEQYF
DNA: TGTGCCAGCAGCCAAGATTGGAGATCGTACGAGCAGTACTTC

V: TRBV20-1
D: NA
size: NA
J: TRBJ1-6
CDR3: CSASSGDFFNYNSPLHF
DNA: TGCAGTGCTAGTTCGGGGGACTTTTTCAACTATAATTCACCCCTCCACTTT

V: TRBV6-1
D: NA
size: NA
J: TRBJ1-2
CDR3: CASTQIVGWNYGYTF
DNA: TGTGCCAGCACCCAAATCGTAGGTTGGAACTATGGCTACACCTTC

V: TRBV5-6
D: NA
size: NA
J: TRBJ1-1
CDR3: CASSLVGSTEAFF
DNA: TGTGCCAGCAGCTTGGTGGGGTCCACTGAAGCTTTCTTT

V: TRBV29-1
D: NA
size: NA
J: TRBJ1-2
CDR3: CSVRGNYGYTF
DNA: TGCAGCGTTAGGGGGAACTATGGCTACACCTTC

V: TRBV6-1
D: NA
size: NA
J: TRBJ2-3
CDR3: CASRRLTLIGSTDTQYF
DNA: TGTGCCAGCAGGCGGCTAACATTAATTGGTAGCACAGATACGCAGTATTTT

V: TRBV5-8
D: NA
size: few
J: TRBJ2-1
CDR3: CATSEWGTYNEQFF
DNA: TGTGCCACCTCCGAATGGGGTACTTACAATGAGCAGTTCTTC

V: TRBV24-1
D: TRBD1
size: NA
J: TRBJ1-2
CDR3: CATSGGTGYGYTF
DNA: TGTGCCACCAGTGGAGGGACAGGGTATGGCTACACCTTC

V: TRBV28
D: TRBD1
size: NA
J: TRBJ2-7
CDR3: CASSSRRDRIRGYEQYF
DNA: TGTGCCAGCAGTTCGAGGCGGGACAGGATCAGGGGTTACGAGCAGTACTTC

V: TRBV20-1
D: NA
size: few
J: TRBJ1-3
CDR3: CSASPTQGSGNTIYF
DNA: TGCAGTGCTAGCCCCACACAAGGCTCTGGAAACACCATATATTTT

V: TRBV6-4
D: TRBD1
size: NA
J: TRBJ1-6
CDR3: CASSQTGESSPLHF
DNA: TGTGCCAGCAGTCAGACAGGGGAGAGTTCACCCCTCCACTTT

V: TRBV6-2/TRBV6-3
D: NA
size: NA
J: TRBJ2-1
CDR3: CASSYGPTYNEQFF
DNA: TGTGCCAGCAGTTACGGGCCCACATACAATGAGCAGTTCTTC

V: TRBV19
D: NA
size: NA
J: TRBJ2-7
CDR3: CASSQVTGSDEQYF
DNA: TGTGCCAGTAGCCAAGTCACAGGGTCGGACGAGCAGTACTTC

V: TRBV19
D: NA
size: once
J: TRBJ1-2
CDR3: CASKPQVGGSYGYTF
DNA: TGTGCCAGTAAGCCCCAGGTCGGAGGGTCCTATGGCTACACCTTC

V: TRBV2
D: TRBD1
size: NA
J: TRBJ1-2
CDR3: CASSITGTGGDGYTF
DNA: TGTGCCAGCAGTATAACCGGGACAGGGGGCGATGGCTACACCTTC

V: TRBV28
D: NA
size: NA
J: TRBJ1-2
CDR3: CASSRRQGWTGYTF
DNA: TGTGCCAGCAGTCGTAGGCAGGGATGGACTGGCTACACCTTC

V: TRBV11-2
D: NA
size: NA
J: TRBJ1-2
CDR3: CASSLALPDRVGYTF
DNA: TGTGCCAGCAGCTTAGCCTTGCCGGATCGTGTGGGCTACACCTTC

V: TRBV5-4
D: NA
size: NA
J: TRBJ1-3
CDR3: CATTYSFGNTIYF
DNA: TGTGCCACCACCTACTCCTTTGGAAACACCATATATTTT

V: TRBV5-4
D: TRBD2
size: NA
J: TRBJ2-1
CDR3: CASSFRTSGSDEQFF
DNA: TGTGCCAGCAGCTTCAGGACTAGCGGGAGTGATGAGCAGTTCTTC

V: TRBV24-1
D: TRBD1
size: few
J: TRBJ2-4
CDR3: CATSDSRQGTKNIQYF
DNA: TGTGCCACCAGTGATTCTCGACAGGGAACCAAAAACATTCAGTACTTC

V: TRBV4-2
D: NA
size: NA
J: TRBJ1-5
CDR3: CASSQEGGINQPQHF
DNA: TGTGCCAGCAGCCAAGAGGGGGGGATAAATCAGCCCCAGCATTTT

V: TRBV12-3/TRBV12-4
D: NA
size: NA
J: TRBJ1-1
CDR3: CASSFPQGVAKRVTEAFF
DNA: TGTGCCAGCAGTTTTCCACAGGGCGTCGCGAAGAGGGTCACTGAAGCTTTCTTT

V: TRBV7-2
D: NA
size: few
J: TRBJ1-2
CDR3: CASSLEGGYGYTF
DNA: TGTGCCAGCAGCTTAGAGGGGGGCTATGGCTACACCTTC

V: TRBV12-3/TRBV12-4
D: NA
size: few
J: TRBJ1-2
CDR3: CASSSSGIYGYTF
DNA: TGTGCCAGCAGTTCATCAGGGATCTATGGCTACACCTTC

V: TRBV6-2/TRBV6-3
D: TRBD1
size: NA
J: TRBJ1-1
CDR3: CASSYLQGAEAFF
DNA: TGTGCCAGCAGTTACCTCCAGGGGGCTGAAGCTTTCTTT

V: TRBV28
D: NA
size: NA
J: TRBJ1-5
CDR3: CASSPQAGYNQPQHF
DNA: TGTGCCAGCAGTCCGCAGGCAGGGTACAATCAGCCCCAGCATTTT

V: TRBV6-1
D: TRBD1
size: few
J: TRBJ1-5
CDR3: CASRWTGRDQPQHF
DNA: TGTGCCAGCAGATGGACAGGGAGAGACCAGCCCCAGCATTTT

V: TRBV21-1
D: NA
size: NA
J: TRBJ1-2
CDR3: CASSKGTGEHYGYTF
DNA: TGTGCCAGCAGCAAAGGGACAGGGGAACACTATGGCTACACCTTC

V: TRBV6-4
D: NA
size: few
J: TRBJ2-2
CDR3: CASSDEDGTGELFF
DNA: TGTGCCAGCAGTGACGAGGACGGCACCGGGGAGCTGTTTTTT

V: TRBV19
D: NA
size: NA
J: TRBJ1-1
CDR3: CASSNPWRMMNTEAFF
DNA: TGTGCCAGTAGTAACCCCTGGCGTATGATGAACACTGAAGCTTTCTTT

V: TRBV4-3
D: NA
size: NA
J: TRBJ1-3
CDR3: CASSQDLGSSSGNTIYF
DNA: TGCGCCAGCAGCCAAGATCTTGGGTCGAGCTCTGGAAACACCATATATTTT

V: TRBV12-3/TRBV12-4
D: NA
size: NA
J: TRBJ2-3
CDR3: CASSFIADTQYF
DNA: TGTGCCAGCAGTTTTATCGCAGATACGCAGTATTTT

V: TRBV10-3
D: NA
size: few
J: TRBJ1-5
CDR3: CAISEGNQPQHF
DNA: TGTGCCATCAGTGAAGGGAATCAGCCCCAGCATTTT

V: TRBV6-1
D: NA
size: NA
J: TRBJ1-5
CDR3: CASRARADSNQPQHF
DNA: TGTGCCAGCAGAGCCCGGGCTGACAGCAATCAGCCCCAGCATTTT

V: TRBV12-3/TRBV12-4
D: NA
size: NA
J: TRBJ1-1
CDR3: CASGRTEAFF
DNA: TGTGCCAGCGGACGCACTGAAGCTTTCTTT

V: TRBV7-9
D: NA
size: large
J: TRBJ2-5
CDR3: CASSLSVNQETQYF
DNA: TGTGCCAGCAGCTTATCAGTAAACCAAGAGACCCAGTACTTC

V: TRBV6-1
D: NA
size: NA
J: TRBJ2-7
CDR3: CASSEALSLLAYEQYF
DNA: TGTGCCAGCAGTGAAGCGCTGAGTCTTCTTGCCTACGAGCAGTACTTC

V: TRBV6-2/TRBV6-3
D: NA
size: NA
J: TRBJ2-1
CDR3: CASSYSSEYNEQFF
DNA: TGTGCCAGCAGTTACTCGTCCGAGTACAATGAGCAGTTCTTC

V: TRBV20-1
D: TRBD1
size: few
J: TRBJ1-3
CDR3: CSAIGDREYGNTIYF
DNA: TGCAGTGCTATAGGGGACAGGGAATATGGAAACACCATATATTTT

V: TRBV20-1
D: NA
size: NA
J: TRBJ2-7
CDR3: CSAGSRGRLYEQYF
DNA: TGCAGTGCTGGAAGTCGCGGTAGACTCTACGAGCAGTACTTC

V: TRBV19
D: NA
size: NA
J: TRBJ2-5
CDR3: CASSIGRQETQYF
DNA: TGTGCCAGTAGTATTGGTAGACAAGAGACCCAGTACTTC

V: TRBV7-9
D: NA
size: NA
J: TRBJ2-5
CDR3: CASSLNRAAGGLETQYF
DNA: TGTGCCAGCAGCTTAAACCGTGCCGCCGGGGGATTGGAGACCCAGTACTTC

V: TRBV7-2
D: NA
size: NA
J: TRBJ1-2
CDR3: CASSLGRNYGYTF
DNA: TGTGCCAGCAGCTTGGGACGGAACTATGGCTACACCTTC

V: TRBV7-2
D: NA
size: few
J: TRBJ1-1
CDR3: CASSPTAQGSYSEVFF
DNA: TGTGCCAGCAGCCCAACCGCCCAAGGGTCCTACTCCGAAGTTTTCTTT

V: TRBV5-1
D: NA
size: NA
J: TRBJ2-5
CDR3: CASRGETQYF
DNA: TGCGCCAGCAGGGGGGAGACCCAGTACTTC

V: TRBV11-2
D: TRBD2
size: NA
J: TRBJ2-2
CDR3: CASSLAGGPGGELFF
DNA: TGTGCCAGCAGCTTAGCGGGGGGGCCGGGCGGGGAGCTGTTTTTT

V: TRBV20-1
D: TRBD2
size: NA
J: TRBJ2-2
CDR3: CSAPGLVNLANTGELFF
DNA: TGCAGTGCCCCGGGACTAGTAAATCTCGCGAACACCGGGGAGCTGTTTTTT

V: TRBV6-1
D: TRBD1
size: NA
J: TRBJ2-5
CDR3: CASRLIGDRQETQYF
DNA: TGTGCCAGCAGGCTTATCGGGGACAGGCAAGAGACCCAGTACTTC

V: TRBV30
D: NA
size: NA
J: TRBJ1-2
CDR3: CAWSETWTRSYGYTF
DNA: TGTGCCTGGAGCGAAACCTGGACTCGAAGTTATGGCTACACCTTC

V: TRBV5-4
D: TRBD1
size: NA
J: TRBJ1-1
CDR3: CATRGSLSNTEAFF
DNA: TGTGCCACCAGGGGGAGCCTGTCGAACACTGAAGCTTTCTTT

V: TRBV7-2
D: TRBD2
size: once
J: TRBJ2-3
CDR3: CASSFRAGEYTDTQYF
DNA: TGTGCCAGCAGCTTTAGGGCGGGGGAGTACACAGATACGCAGTATTTT

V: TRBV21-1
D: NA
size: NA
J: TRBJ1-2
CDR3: CASSKMASGGEGGYTF
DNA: TGTGCCAGCAGCAAAATGGCCAGTGGGGGCGAGGGTGGCTACACCTTC